This TCR beta chain comes out of a study of T-cell reconstitution after alpha-beta-depleted transplantation in children. The V end was cut by 3 bases, the J end by 0 bases, with 15 bases between. Germline lookup yields CDR1 ENHRY and CDR2 SYGVKD. The CDR3 runs 17 residues. As it was prepared, the TCRbeta library received unique molecular identifiers. MiXCR was run by TCRdb on the PCR reads, yielding one entry per CDR3 protein. The sample lists some 250,000 distinct CDR3 sequences; 12% were seen once. This sequence joins TRBV10-3 and TRBJ1-5; D may be TRBD1 (5 bases). Material: PBMCs from the stem cell graft donor, obtained from the stem cell graft. The sequence derives from a human donor who donated a stem cell graft to a child with acute lymphoblastic leukemia. The DNA of the CDR3 is TGTGCCATCAGTGACCCGACAGACCCTTATAGCAATCAGCCCCAGCATTTT. Protein product: CAISDPTDPYSNQPQHF.